This T cell receptor beta chain was sequenced for a study of T cell repertoires in cytomegalovirus infection. In the study overall: Signatures in public TCR beta sequences pointed to both CMV infection and matching HLA type.

Each CDR3 protein is one row after TCRdb ran MiXCR on the reads. The sample has some 300,000 distinct CDR3 sequences, roughly 13% seen once; the top ten hold roughly 9.7%. The V gene lost 1 base and the J gene lost 4 bases, with 15 bases spanning the gap. Germline V gene lookup returns CDR1 SGHVS and CDR2 FQNEAQ. This CDR3 comprises 16 residues. Sequencing was performed on PBMCs. The clonotype comes from a human donor in good health (CMV status not recorded). Some clones in this sample may be carry-over from other donors' samples. The V gene is TRBV7-8, the J gene TRBJ2-3; weak D call: TRBD2 (7 bases). The DNA of the CDR3 is TGTGCCAGCAGCTTAGATGGGGGGGCCTCATCAGATACGCAGTATTTT. It translates to CASSLDGGASSDTQYF.